These 7 T cell receptor beta chains came from one sample sequenced in a study of T cell repertoires in cytomegalovirus infection. TCRdb passed the reads through MiXCR, listing each CDR3 protein once. Here the sample spans just under 550,000 distinct CDR3 sequences, more than 25% being singletons. The sequenced material came from PBMCs. The origin of the receptors is a human donor in good health (CMV status not recorded). Some clones in this sample may be carry-over from other donors' samples.

The V gene is TRBV7-9, the J gene TRBJ2-1; maybe TRBD2 (6 bases). This CDR3 has 15 residues. V dropped 3 bases and J dropped 3 bases, with 12 bases sitting between them. Germline CDR1 and CDR2: SEHNR and FQNEAQ (reference sequence). CDR3 sequence: CASSLTGALYNEQFF. The CDR3 DNA sequence: TGTGCCAGCAGCTTGACGGGAGCGCTCTACAATGAGCAGTTCTTC.

In its sample, this clonotype was seen a few times. The chain combines TRBV27 with TRBJ2-2, with no clear D. The V end was cut by 6 bases, the J end by 7 bases, with 21 bases between. There are 16 residues in the CDR3. CDR1 is MNHEY, CDR2 SMNVEV, per germline (reference sequence). The CDR3 region is CASSQLTAPKGGELFF. The CDR3, as DNA: TGTGCCAGCAGCCAATTAACGGCGCCTAAAGGCGGGGAGCTGTTTTTT.

The V gene is TRBV28, the J gene TRBJ2-1, with TRBD2 identical over 7 bases. CDR1 is MDHEN and CDR2 is SYDVKM in the germline V gene. The ends lost 5 bases at V and 5 bases at J; junction bases unmatched: 9. The CDR3 has 15 residues. This chain's CDR3 is CASSAGLPSDNEQFF. The DNA of the CDR3 is TGTGCCAGCAGTGCGGGACTACCGAGCGACAATGAGCAGTTCTTC.

Remarks on this clonotype: A much larger clone lies a single base off, so this may be a read error. The gene calls are TRBV7-9 and TRBJ1-2; no reliable D call. Germline values: CDR1 SEHNR, CDR2 FQNEAQ (reference sequence). V was cut by 2 bases and J by 0 bases, with 4 bases left in between. This CDR3 has 13 amino acids. CDR3 bases: TGTGCCAGCAGCTTAAGCCCTAACTATGGCTACACCTTC. It is translated as CASSLSPNYGYTF.

For this clonotype: A junction end diverges from the germline sequence, so it may reflect a read error. The rearrangement uses TRBV2 and TRBJ2-1; 11 nucleotides align to TRBD2. Per the germline V gene, CDR1 is SNHLY and CDR2 is FYNNEI. The CDR3 has 16 amino acids. The CDR3 DNA reads TGTGCCAACAGTGAAGTGAGACTAGCGGGAACCGATGAGCAGTTCTTC. Protein sequence: CANSEVRLAGTDEQFF.

This chain joins TRBV15 and TRBJ2-7, with D perhaps matching TRBD1 or TRBD2 (6 bases each). Trimming removed 0 bases from V and 7 bases from J, with 13 bases in between. The CDR3 extends over 14 amino acids. CDR1 and CDR2 from the germline V gene are LNHNV and YYDKDF (reference sequence). The CDR3 loop reads CATSRERGLREQYV. The CDR3, as DNA: TGTGCCACCAGCAGAGAACGGGGGCTTCGGGAGCAGTACGTC.

This clonotype was observed a few times. The genes are TRBV6-5 and TRBJ1-4; D might be TRBD1 (6 bases). Germline V gene lookup returns CDR1 MNHEY and CDR2 SVGAGI. With 5 bases removed from V and 1 base from J, the gap between germline ends came to 8 bases. There are 14 residues in the CDR3. In nucleotides, the CDR3 is TGTGCCAGCAGTCCACAGGGAACTAATGAAAAACTGTTTTTT. Amino acids: CASSPQGTNEKLFF.